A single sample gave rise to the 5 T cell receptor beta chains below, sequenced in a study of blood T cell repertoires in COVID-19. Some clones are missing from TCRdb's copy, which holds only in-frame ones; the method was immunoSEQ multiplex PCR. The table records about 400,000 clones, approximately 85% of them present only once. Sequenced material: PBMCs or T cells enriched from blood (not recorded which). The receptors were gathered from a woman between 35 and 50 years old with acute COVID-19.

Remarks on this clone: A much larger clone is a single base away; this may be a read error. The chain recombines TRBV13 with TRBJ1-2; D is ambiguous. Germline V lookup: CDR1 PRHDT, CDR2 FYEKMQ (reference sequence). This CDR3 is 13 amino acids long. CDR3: CANSLTANYGYTF. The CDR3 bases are TGTGCCAACAGCTTAACAGCTAACTATGGCTACACCTTC.

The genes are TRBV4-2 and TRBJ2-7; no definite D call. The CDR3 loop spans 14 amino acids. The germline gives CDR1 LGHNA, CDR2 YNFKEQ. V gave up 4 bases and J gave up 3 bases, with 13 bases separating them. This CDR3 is CASSPGFQDYEQYF. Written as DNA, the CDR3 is TGTGCCAGCAGCCCCGGTTTTCAGGACTACGAGCAGTACTTC.

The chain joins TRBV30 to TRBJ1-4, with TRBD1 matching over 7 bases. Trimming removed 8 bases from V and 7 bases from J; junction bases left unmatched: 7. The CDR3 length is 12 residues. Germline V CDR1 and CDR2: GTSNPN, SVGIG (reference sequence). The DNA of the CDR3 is TGTGCCATGACAGGGTCGAGTGAAAAACTGTTTTTT. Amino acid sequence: CAMTGSSEKLFF.

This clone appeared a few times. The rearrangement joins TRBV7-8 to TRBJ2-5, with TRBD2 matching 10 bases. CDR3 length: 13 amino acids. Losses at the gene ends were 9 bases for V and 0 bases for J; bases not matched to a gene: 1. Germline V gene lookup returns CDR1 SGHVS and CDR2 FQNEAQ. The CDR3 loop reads CASSGGYQETQYF. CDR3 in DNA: TGTGCCAGTAGCGGGGGGTACCAAGAGACCCAGTACTTC.

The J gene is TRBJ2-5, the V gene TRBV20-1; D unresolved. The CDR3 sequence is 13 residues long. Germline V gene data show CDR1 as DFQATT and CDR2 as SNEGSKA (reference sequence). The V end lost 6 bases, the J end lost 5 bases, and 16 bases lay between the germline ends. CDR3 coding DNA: TGCAGTGCGAGTTTCGACTCGAGGGAGACCCAGTACTTC. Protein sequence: CSASFDSRETQYF.